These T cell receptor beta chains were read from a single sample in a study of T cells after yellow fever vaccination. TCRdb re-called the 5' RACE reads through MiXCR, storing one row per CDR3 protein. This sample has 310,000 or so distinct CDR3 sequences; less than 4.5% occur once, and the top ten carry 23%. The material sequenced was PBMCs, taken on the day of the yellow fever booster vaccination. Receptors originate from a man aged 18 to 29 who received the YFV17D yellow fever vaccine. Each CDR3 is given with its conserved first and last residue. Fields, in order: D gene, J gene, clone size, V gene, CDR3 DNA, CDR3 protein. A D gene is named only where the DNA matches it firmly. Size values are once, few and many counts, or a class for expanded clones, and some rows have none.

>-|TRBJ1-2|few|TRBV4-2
TGTGCCAGCAGCCATTGGGCCAGGGGCGATGGCTACACCTTC
CASSHWARGDGYTF
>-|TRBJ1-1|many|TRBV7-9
TGTGCCAGCAGCTTCGACTGGGGCACTGAAGCTTTCTTT
CASSFDWGTEAFF
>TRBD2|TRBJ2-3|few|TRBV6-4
TGTGCCAGCAGCGGACTAGCGGGGGCCCCCACAGATACGCAGTATTTT
CASSGLAGAPTDTQYF
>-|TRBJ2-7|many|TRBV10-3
TGTGCCATCAGTGAGTCGTTTCTGCTAACCTCCAGGGAGCAGTACTTC
CAISESFLLTSREQYF
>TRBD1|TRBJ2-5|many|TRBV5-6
TGTGCCAGCAGCCCCGGGACAGGGGGCGGAGAGACCCAGTACTTC
CASSPGTGGGETQYF
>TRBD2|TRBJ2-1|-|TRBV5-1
TGCGCCAGCAGCTTGGGACTAGCCAATGGCGATGAGCAGTTCTTC
CASSLGLANGDEQFF
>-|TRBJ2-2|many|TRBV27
TGTGCCAGCCGTTCTTGGGTTCGGAACACCGGGGAGCTGTTTTTT
CASRSWVRNTGELFF
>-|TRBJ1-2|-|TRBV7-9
TGTGCCAGCATGTTAGGTGGGAGGGGTGACTATGGCTACACCTTC
CASMLGGRGDYGYTF
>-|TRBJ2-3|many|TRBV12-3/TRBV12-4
TGTGCCAGCAGGTTTGACTCGTCCCCCGGGGGTACGCAGTATTTT
CASRFDSSPGGTQYF
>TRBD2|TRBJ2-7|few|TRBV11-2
TGTGCCAGCAGCCCGCAAGGGACTAGCGGGGGGGCTACCTACGAGCAGTACTTC
CASSPQGTSGGATYEQYF
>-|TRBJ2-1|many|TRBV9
TGTGCCAGCAGCGTAGATCTGGGAAACAATGAGCAGTTCTTC
CASSVDLGNNEQFF
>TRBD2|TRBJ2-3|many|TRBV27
TGTGCCAGCAGTCCCGTCGGGGGGGGCGGGCCCACAGATACGCAGTATTTT
CASSPVGGGGPTDTQYF
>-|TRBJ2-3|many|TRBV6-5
TGTGCCAGCAGTTATTGGGCGGGGCCAACAGATACGCAGTATTTT
CASSYWAGPTDTQYF
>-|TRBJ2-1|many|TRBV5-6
TGTGCCAGCAGCTTGGGGCGGGGGCCCATGGAGCAGTTCTTC
CASSLGRGPMEQFF
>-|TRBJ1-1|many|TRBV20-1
TGCAGTGCCTCCACCTACAGGGATGTTGAAGCTTTCTTT
CSASTYRDVEAFF
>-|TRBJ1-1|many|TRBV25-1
TGTGCCAGCATTCCCGACGCTCTCAAAGGAGAAGCTTTCTTT
CASIPDALKGEAFF
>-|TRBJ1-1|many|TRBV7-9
TGTGCCAGCAGCTTAGATACAGGGAAAACTGAAGCTTTCTTT
CASSLDTGKTEAFF
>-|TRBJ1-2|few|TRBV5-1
TGCGCCAGCAGCTTGACAGGACAGCAGGCCTATGGCTACACCTTC
CASSLTGQQAYGYTF
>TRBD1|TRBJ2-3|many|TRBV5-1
TGCGCCAGCAGCCTCGGGACAGCTACAGATACGCAGTATTTT
CASSLGTATDTQYF
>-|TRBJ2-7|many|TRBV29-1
TGCAGCGTTGAGTCAGGGAGCTACGAGCAGTACTTC
CSVESGSYEQYF
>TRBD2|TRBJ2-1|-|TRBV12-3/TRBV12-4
TGTGCCAGCAGAATCGGACTAGCGGGGGGGCCCCCGTTCTTC
CASRIGLAGGPPFF
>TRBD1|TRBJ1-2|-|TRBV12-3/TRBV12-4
TGTGCCAGCAGGACACAGGGGGTGCGTGGCTACACCTTC
CASRTQGVRGYTF
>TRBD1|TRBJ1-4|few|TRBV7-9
TGTGCCAGCAGCTTCGGTCAGGGGGGGGAACTGTTTTTT
CASSFGQGGELFF
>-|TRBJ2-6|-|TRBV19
TGTGCCAGTAGTATAGAGGGGGGCTCTGGGGCCAACGTCCTGACTTTC
CASSIEGGSGANVLTF
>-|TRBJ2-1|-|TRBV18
TGTGCCAGCTCACCAGAGTCCGACAATGAGCAGTTCTTC
CASSPESDNEQFF
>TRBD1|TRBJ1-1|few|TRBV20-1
TGCAGTGCTCCTGAGACAGGGACCAACACTGAAGCTTTCTTT
CSAPETGTNTEAFF
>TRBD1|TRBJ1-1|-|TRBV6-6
TGTGCCAGCAGTTACCCCGGGACAGGGCCGAACACTGAAGCTTTCTTT
CASSYPGTGPNTEAFF
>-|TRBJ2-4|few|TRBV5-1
TGCGCCAGCAGCTCAAGCCCAGTTGTCCGCCAAGTCGTAGCCAAAAACATTCAGTACTTC
CASSSSPVVRQVVAKNIQYF
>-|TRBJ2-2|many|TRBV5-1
TGCGCCAGCAGCTTGCAGGGGGGCACCGGGGAGCTGTTTTTT
CASSLQGGTGELFF
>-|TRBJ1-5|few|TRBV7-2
TGTGCCAGCAGCTTTAATCCCAGTCAGCCCCAGCATTTT
CASSFNPSQPQHF
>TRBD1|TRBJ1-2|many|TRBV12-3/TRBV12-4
TGTGCCAGCAGTTTAAAAACAGGGGGCGCCTATGGCTACACCTTC
CASSLKTGGAYGYTF
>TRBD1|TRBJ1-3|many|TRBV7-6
TGTGCCAGCAGCTTGACAGGGTCTGGAAACACCATATATTTT
CASSLTGSGNTIYF
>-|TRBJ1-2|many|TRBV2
TGTGCCAGCAGTTTGGGCCCTTTGAGGCACGGCTACACCTTC
CASSLGPLRHGYTF
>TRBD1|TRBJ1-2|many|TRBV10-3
TGTGCCATCAGTCCCCGACAGGGAAGGGGCGGCTACACCTTC
CAISPRQGRGGYTF
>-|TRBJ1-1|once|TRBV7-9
TGTGCCAGCAGCTTAGGGGGCGGTTGGGAAACTGAAGCTTTCTTT
CASSLGGGWETEAFF
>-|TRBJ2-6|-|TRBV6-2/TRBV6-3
TGTGCCAGCAGCACCGACAGGCTATTAGCGCACTCTGGGGCCAACGTCCTGACTTTC
CASSTDRLLAHSGANVLTF
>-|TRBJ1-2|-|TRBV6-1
TGTGCCAGCAGTGAAGAATCTAACTATGGCTACACCTTC
CASSEESNYGYTF
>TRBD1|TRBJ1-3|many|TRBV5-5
TGTGCCAGCAGACCGGGACAGGGGGCGCAGGGAAACACCATATATTTT
CASRPGQGAQGNTIYF
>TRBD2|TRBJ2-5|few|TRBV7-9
TGTGCCAGCAGCTTAGTAAGACTAGCGGAAGAGACCCAGTACTTC
CASSLVRLAEETQYF
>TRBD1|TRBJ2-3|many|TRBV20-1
TGCAGTGCTGGACAGGCCCGGACAGATACGCAGTATTTT
CSAGQARTDTQYF
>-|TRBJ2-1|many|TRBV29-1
TGCAGCGTTGAAGTCGGTAGTAGGAGGGGTGAGCAGTTCTTC
CSVEVGSRRGEQFF
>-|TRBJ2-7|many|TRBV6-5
TGTGCCAGCAGTTACAGGGGGGCGCGGGACGAGCAGTACTTC
CASSYRGARDEQYF
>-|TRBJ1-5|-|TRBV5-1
TGCGCCAGCAGCGATGGGATCCTGGAGGGGAATCAGCCCCAGCATTTT
CASSDGILEGNQPQHF
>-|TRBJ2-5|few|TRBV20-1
TGCAGTGCTAGAGTTGGCGGACGGTCCCAGTACTTC
CSARVGGRSQYF
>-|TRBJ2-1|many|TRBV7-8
TGTGCCAGCAGCCGAACCTCCTACGGGGCGTCCTACAATGAGCAGTTCTTC
CASSRTSYGASYNEQFF
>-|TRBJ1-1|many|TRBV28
TGTGCCAGCACCTCCGGAGGGGCGACCTCTGAAGCTTTCTTT
CASTSGGATSEAFF
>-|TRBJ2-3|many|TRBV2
TGTGCCAGCAGTGAACCAGATACGCAGTATTTT
CASSEPDTQYF
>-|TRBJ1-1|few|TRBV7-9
TGTGCCAGCAGTATCCAGTGGAACACTGAAGCTTTCTTT
CASSIQWNTEAFF